The source of this T cell receptor (beta chain) is a study of T cells after posttransplantation cyclophosphamide. A marrow graft followed busulfan-fludarabine conditioning, with cyclophosphamide on days +3 and +4. Study-level findings and limits: Later blood repertoires were often dominated by clones from the donor CD8+ memory compartment. TRB overlap between skin or GI tissue T cells and blood was limited.

Assay: immunoSEQ multiplex PCR; the TCRdb copy retains only in-frame clones and omits some. The table shows tens of thousands of clones, with roughly 90% occurring only once. V lost 6 bases to trimming and J lost 1 base, with 7 bases between them. CDR1 and CDR2 (germline): SGHVS, FQNEAQ. The CDR3 loop spans 13 amino acids. In the case of this clone: The antigen is unknown.

The sequencing here drew on PBMCs, taken after allogeneic stem cell transplant with posttransplant cyclophosphamide. The rearrangement joins TRBV7-8 to TRBJ2-1; perhaps TRBD2 as D (5 bases). The TCR was taken from a female patient aged 25-40 years who received an allogeneic stem cell transplant from an unrelated donor, was CMV-positive, and had no GVHD. These T cells may partly come from the graft donor. The CDR3 region has the DNA TGTGCCAGCAGTCGAGGGTCCTACAATGAGCAGTTCTTC. It codes for CASSRGSYNEQFF. The whole variable domain, filled in from reference TRBV7-8 and TRBJ2-1, reads GAGVSQSPRYKVAKRGQDVALRCDPISGHVSLFWYQQALGQGPEFLTYFQNEAQLDKSGLPSDRFFAERPEGSVSTLKIQRTQQEDSAVYLCASSRGSYNEQFFGPGTRLTVL.